Listed here is a single TCR beta chain. This clonotype was found many times. What antigen it recognizes has not been identified. Base qualities are missing; no much larger clone stands one base away. Per the germline V gene, MNHNS is the CDR1 and SASEGT is the CDR2. The CDR3 numbers 12 residues from cysteine through phenylalanine. Left in the record is the CDR3 DNA by itself, 36 bases read in frame from the first base. Relative to germline, V is 8 bases shorter and J is 3 bases shorter, with 11 bases between their ends. The data stem from a study of T cells in Graves' hyperthyroidism and ophthalmopathy (dated by TCRdb to 2018 to 2020). In terms of the full investigation: Peripheral blood was collected at initial diagnosis, before any treatment. To identify TCR V-J signatures that set the groups apart, the researchers used a discovery cohort of roughly 100 patients, made up of 40 to 45 with Graves' ophthalmopathy and some 58 with stable Graves' hyperthyroidism. Prospective prediction of ophthalmopathy was tested in an independent validation cohort consisting of some 20 hyperthyroidism patients and some 16 patients who later progressed to ophthalmopathy. The 100 discovery patients were randomly split 7:3 into training and test sets. In more than 5 Graves' hyperthyroidism patients, the study also compared T-cell repertoires from thyroid tissue with T-cell repertoires from blood. Following sampling, methimazole starting at 30 mg daily was given to hyperthyroidism patients, and high-dose intravenous methylprednisolone was given to ophthalmopathy patients. TCR Vbeta CDR3 sequencing of 135 peripheral blood samples (over 40 ophthalmopathy, about 80 hyperthyroidism and about 17 progressor patients) is reported in the paper. Results and caveats for the whole study, not just this receptor: Most expanded thyroid clonotypes (frequency above 0.001) were also detected in blood, suggesting blood repertoires may reflect thyroid immune responses. No statistical method was used to fix the sample size in advance, and group allocation was not hidden from the investigators. A 13 V-J signature model separated ophthalmopathy from stable hyperthyroidism, with around 90% sensitivity and just under 84% specificity in cross-validation and 80%/75% in testing. In validation, progression to ophthalmopathy was predicted by the model with 70.59% sensitivity and nearly 75% specificity, a median of about 6.8 months before onset.

Graves' hyperthyroidism was defined as stable when no progression to ophthalmopathy occurred over 18 months of follow-up. The hyperthyroidism patients were between 18 and 65 years old and newly diagnosed, with a disease duration of less than 2 months. Patients with uncontrolled infections, other autoimmune diseases, pregnancy or lactation were excluded. Diagnoses relied on clinical symptoms, serum thyroxine and TRAb, thyroid ultrasound and orbital computed tomography. PBMCs were separated from 10 ml of fresh peripheral blood using Ficoll-Paque density gradient centrifugation. Trizol reagent was used to extract total RNA, and RNA quality was then checked on an Agilent 2100 Bioanalyzer. The TCR beta CDR3 regions were amplified from the RNA transcripts. The TCR CDR3 was subjected to a first round of RT-PCR using the HTBI primer set and the Qiagen OneStep RT-PCR kit. Libraries were constructed in a second round of multiplex PCR, after which size selection and purification were carried out. Paired-end sequencing of the libraries was performed with 100 bp reads on an Illumina HiSeq2000. The source study handled its data this way. SOAPnuke was used to process the raw data, throwing out any read that contained adapters or uncalled bases, had a mean Phred below 15, or lacked an exact constant-primer or identifier match. COPE v1.2.5 was used to merge high-quality paired reads, and clonotypes were defined as unique nucleotide sequences. MiTCR v1.1 was used to align clonotypes to the IMGT TRBV, TRBD and TRBJ reference segments. Analysis was restricted to V-J combinations with a frequency above 0.0001, which covered approximately 99% of repertoires. A TCS score was defined as the ratio of F50 (clonal expansion) to E x V (chaos), with BLOSUM62-based TCRdist applied between CDR3 peptides within each V-J. Welch's t-statistics and random forest reduced roughly 500 V-J features to some 14, which were used in a naive Bayes classifier (R e1071). TCRdb handled the public reads itself, with Q25 trimming in fastp and clone calling in MiXCR, and kept productive beta chains. Identical CDR3 protein sequences are pooled into one entry, listed with their most common genes and DNA. Clone size and V and J calls follow TCRdb, not the original study. Recorded for this sample are 650,000 to 750,000 distinct CDR3 sequences; 13% to 15% of them occurred a single time. The top ten hold more than 8.5% of the sample.

This TCR derives from a woman younger than 30 with Graves' hyperthyroidism. Recombination joined TRBV6-1 with TRBJ2-7; the D gene is possibly TRBD2, with 5 bases matching. The sample comprised blood. The DNA reads TGTGCCAGCCGGTTGAGGGACTACGAGCAGTACTTC. The encoded protein is CASRLRDYEQYF.